This T cell receptor (beta chain) was captured by sequencing in a study of CD8 T cells in ankylosing spondylitis. Libraries for TCR beta were made by quantitative 5'-RACE with molecular barcodes. TCRdb reanalysed the 5' RACE reads using MiXCR and keeps one entry per CDR3 protein. The sample lists about 92,000 distinct CDR3 sequences, about 8.1% seen once, with about 4.6% in the top ten. The V gene's germline CDR1 is SQVTM and CDR2 ANQGSEA. The CDR3 totals 16 residues. V lost 7 bases and J lost 2, with 21 bases in between. There are a few counts of this clonotype. The specimen was blood, either unsorted or a sorted T cell fraction (not recorded which). This clonotype was obtained from a male donor with ankylosing spondylitis or in good health (not recorded which). J is TRBJ2-1 and V is TRBV29-1; unclear D gene. CDR3 DNA sequence: TGCAGCGCCCGAGGTCGTCCCGCCACGGCCTACAATGAGCAGTTCTTC. This encodes CSARGRPATAYNEQFF.